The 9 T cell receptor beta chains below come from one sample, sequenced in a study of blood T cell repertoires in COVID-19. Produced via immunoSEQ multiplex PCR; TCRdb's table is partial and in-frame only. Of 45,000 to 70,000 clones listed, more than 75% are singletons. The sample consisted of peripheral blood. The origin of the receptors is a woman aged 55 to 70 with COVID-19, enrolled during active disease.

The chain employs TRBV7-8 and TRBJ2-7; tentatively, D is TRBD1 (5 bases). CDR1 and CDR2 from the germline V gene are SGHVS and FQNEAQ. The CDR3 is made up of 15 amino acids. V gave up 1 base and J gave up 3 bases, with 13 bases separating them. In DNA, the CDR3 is TGTGCCAGCAGCTTAGATCAGGGATCTGGCTACGAGCAGTACTTC. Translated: CASSLDQGSGYEQYF.

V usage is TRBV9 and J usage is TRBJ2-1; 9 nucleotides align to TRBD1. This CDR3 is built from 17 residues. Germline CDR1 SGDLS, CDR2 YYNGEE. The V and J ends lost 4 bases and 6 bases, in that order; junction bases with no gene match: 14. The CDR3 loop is CASSPRSGQGNFNEQFF. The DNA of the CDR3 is TGTGCCAGCAGCCCCCGCTCGGGACAGGGTAATTTCAATGAGCAGTTCTTC.

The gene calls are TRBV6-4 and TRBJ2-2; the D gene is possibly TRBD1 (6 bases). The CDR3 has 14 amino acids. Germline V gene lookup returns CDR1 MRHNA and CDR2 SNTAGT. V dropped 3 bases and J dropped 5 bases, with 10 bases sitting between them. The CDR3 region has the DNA TGTGCCAGCAGTGAAAAGGGGGAGACCGGGGAGCTGTTTTTT. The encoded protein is CASSEKGETGELFF.

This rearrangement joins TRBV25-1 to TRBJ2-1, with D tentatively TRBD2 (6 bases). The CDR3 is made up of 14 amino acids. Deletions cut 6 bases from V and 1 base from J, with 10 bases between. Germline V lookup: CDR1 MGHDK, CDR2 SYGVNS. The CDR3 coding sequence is TGTGCCAGCAGCCCAGGAGGGTCCTACAATGAGCAGTTCTTC. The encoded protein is CASSPGGSYNEQFF.

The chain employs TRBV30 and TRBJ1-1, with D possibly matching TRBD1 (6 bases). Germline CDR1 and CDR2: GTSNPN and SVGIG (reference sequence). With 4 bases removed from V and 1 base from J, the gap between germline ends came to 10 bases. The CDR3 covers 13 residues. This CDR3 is CAWTPGQNTEAFF. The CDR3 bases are TGTGCCTGGACTCCGGGACAGAACACTGAAGCTTTCTTT.

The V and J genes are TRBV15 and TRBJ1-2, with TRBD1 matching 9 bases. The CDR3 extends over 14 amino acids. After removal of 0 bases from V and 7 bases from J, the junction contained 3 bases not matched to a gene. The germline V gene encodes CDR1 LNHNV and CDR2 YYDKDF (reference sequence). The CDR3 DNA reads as TGTGCCACCAGCAGAGAGGGGACAGGGTTTGGCTACACCTTC. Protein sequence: CATSREGTGFGYTF.

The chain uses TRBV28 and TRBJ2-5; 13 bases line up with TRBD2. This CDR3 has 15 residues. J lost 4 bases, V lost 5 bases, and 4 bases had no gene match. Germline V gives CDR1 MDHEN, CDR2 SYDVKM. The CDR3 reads CASSGLAGEIETQYF. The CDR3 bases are TGTGCCAGCAGTGGACTAGCGGGAGAGATAGAGACCCAGTACTTC.

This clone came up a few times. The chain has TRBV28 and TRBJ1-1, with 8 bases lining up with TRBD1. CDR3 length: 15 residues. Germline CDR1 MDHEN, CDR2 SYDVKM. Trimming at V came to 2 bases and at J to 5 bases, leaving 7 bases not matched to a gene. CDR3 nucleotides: TGTGCCAGCAGTTTAAGTCAGGGGGCATGGACTGAAGCTTTCTTT. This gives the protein CASSLSQGAWTEAFF.

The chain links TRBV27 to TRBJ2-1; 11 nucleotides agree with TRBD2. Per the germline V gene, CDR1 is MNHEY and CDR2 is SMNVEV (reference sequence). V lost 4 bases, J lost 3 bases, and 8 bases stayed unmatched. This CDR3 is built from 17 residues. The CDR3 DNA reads TGTGCCAGCAGTTCACCGACTAGCGGGAAACACTACAATGAGCAGTTCTTC. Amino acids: CASSSPTSGKHYNEQFF.